Presented here are 7 T cell receptor beta chains from one specimen sequenced in a study of immune heterogeneity within non-small cell lung tumors. The template consisted of bulk tumor genomic DNA, with about 600 ng used per sample. During surgery, several far-apart biopsies were obtained from every primary tumor. Patients underwent curative surgery for non-small cell lung cancer (untreated and newly diagnosed). TCR beta CDR3 regions came from multiplex PCR with 32 forward V and 13 reverse J primers. TCRdb used MiXCR to reprocess the multiplex PCR reads, holding one entry per CDR3 protein. The repertoire includes 21,000 or so distinct CDR3 sequences, 28% of them detected once, and around 4% sits in the top ten. The sequenced sample consisted of lung tumor tissue. These receptors were obtained from a man in his forties or fifties with non-small cell lung cancer.

This clonotype is medium-sized within its sample. The chain joins TRBV19 to TRBJ2-7, with a weak D call TRBD2 (6 bases). The CDR3 is 14 amino acids. The germline V gene encodes CDR1 LNHDA and CDR2 SQIVND (reference sequence). The CDR3 loop reads CASAASADSYEQYF. The CDR3 coding sequence is TGTGCATCCGCGGCTAGCGCCGACTCCTACGAGCAGTACTTC.

This clonotype has at least ten counts. This chain joins TRBV6-5 and TRBJ2-7; TRBD1 aligns across 11 bases. This CDR3 is built from 15 residues. CDR1 and CDR2 (germline): MNHEY, SVGAGI. With 3 bases clipped from V and 5 bases from J, the junction kept 6 bases outside the gene matches. The CDR3 nucleotides are TGTGCCAGCAGTTATCGGGACAGGGGGATCAACGAGCAGTACTTC. It encodes CASSYRDRGINEQYF.

The chain uses TRBV6-2 or TRBV6-3 and TRBJ2-7, with D maybe TRBD1 (5 bases). The CDR3 consists of 15 residues. In germline, CDR1 is MNHEY, CDR2 SVGEGT. Trimming left V 2 bases short and J 1 base short, with 12 bases between. The CDR3 DNA is TGTGCCAGCAGTTACGGCCCGACAGATTCCTACGAGCAGTACTTC. Its protein is CASSYGPTDSYEQYF.

The J gene is TRBJ2-7, the V gene TRBV3-1; TRBD1 aligns across 8 bases. Germline assignment: CDR1 LGHDT and CDR2 YNNKEL (reference sequence). V was pared by 1 base and J by 6 bases, with 5 bases of the junction left unmatched. The CDR3 extends over 14 amino acids. CDR3 sequence (DNA): TGTGCCAGCAGCCAAGGGACAGGGAGGAGCGAGCAGTACTTC. The encoded protein is CASSQGTGRSEQYF.

The rearrangement links TRBV7-9 to TRBJ2-7; no definite D call. CDR3 length: 16 amino acids. Deletions cut 5 bases from V and 3 bases from J, with 20 bases between. In germline, CDR1 is SEHNR, CDR2 FQNEAQ (reference sequence). CDR3 nucleotides: TGTGCCAGCAGCCCCTGGGAAGGACGATCCATCTACGAGCAGTACTTC. Translating it yields CASSPWEGRSIYEQYF.

The chain couples TRBV12-3 or TRBV12-4 to TRBJ2-1; no reliable D call. The V end was cut by 4 bases, the J end by 7 bases, with 5 bases between. The CDR3 runs to 11 residues. The CDR3 reads CASSSGNEQFF. The CDR3 DNA is TGTGCCAGCAGTTCCGGGAATGAGCAGTTCTTC.

This clonotype was seen a handful of times. The chain has TRBV29-1 and TRBJ2-5; no reliable D call. The ends were cut back, 4 bases at V and 7 bases at J, with 13 bases in the middle. Germline V gene sequence: CDR1 SQVTM, CDR2 ANQGSEA. This CDR3 is built from 12 residues. Written as DNA, the CDR3 is TGCAGCGTTGGGGTTAGCCCGGGGACCCAGTACTTC. It translates to CSVGVSPGTQYF.